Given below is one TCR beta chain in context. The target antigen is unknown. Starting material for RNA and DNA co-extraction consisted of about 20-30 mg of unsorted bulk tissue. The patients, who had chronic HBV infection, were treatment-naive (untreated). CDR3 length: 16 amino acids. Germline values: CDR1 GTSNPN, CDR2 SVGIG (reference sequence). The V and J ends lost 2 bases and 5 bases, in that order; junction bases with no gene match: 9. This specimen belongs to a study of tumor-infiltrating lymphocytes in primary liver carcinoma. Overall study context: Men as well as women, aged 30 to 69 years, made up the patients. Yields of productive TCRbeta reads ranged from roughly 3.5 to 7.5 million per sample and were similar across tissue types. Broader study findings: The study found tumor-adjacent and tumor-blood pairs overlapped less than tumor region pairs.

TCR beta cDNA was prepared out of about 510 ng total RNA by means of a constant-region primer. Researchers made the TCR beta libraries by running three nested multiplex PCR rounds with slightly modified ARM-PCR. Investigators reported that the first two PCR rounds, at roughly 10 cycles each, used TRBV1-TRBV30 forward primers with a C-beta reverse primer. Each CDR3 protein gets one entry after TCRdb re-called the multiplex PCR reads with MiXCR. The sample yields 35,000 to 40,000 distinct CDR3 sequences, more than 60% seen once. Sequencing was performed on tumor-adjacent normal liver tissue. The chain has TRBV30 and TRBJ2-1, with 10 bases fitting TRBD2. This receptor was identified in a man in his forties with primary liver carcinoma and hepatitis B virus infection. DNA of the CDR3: TGTGCCTGGAGTTCCACGACTAGCGGGCTTAACAATGAGCAGTTCTTC. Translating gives CAWSSTTSGLNNEQFF.